This T cell receptor (beta chain) came from a study of blood T cell repertoires in COVID-19. Study summary: Specimens from acute and convalescent COVID-19 originated in the United States, Italy and Spain.

The CDR3 is made up of 15 amino acids. The J segment lost 6 bases and the V segment lost 8 bases, leaving 8 bases of the junction unmatched. Germline V gives CDR1 MNHEY, CDR2 SVGAGI. This table comes from immunoSEQ multiplex PCR, and its TCRdb copy is limited to in-frame clones, with some not included. This table has about 190,000 clones, about 85% appearing once. Clinical history as reported by participants underpinned cohort assignment. The sequencing input was PBMCs or T cells enriched from blood (not recorded which). The TCR sequence derives from a woman aged 35 to 49 in a cohort exposed to, infected with or recovered from COVID-19 (not recorded which). The V call is TRBV6-5, the J call TRBJ2-3; 13 bases match TRBD2. The CDR3 coding sequence is TGTGCCAGCTTAATAGGGACTAGCGGGGTGGATACGCAGTATTTT. Its translation is CASLIGTSGVDTQYF.